The present TCR beta chain was sequenced within a study of T cell repertoires in cytomegalovirus infection. TCRdb reanalysed the reads using MiXCR and keeps one entry per CDR3 protein. This table holds a few hundred thousand distinct CDR3 sequences, around 15% found once. V was trimmed by 7 bases and J by 0 bases, leaving 10 bases between them. The CDR3 is 13 amino acids. The germline V gene encodes CDR1 DFQATT and CDR2 SNEGSKA (reference sequence). The sequenced sample was PBMCs. The clonotype comes from a human donor in good health (CMV status not recorded). Some clones in this sample may be carry-over from other donors' samples. The chain employs TRBV20-1 and TRBJ1-3; D may be TRBD1 (5 bases). The CDR3 coding sequence is TGCAGTGTCAAGACAGCCTCTGGAAACACCATATATTTT. Translated, it gives CSVKTASGNTIYF.